The T cell receptor beta chain under discussion was sequenced for a study of control samples from healthy donors and cancer patients. TCRdb's table, derived via immunoSEQ multiplex PCR, lists solely in-frame clones and lacks some. Of fewer than 200,000 clones listed, almost 90% are singletons. The TCR originated in a woman aged 25 to 39 in good health. Sequences were obtained from blood.

DNA of the CDR3: TGTGCCAGCAGTTTAGCGTGGGGCACAGATACGCAGTATTTT. Translation gives CASSLAWGTDTQYF. The chain has TRBV27 and TRBJ2-3; D gene unclear. V dropped 2 bases and J dropped 1 base, with 7 bases sitting between them. The CDR3 length is 14 residues. Germline V gives CDR1 MNHEY, CDR2 SMNVEV (reference sequence).